The subject of this entry is one TCR beta chain. The entry originates in a study of OX40 agonist ivuxolimab in advanced cancers. Assay used: immunoSEQ multiplex PCR; TCRdb lists only in-frame clones, some missing. Of about 79,000 clones in the sample, around 85% were seen once. The TCR comes from an adult with an advanced solid tumor such as melanoma, head and neck, liver or kidney cancer. Specimen: CD4+ or CD8+ T cells sorted from blood, collected in a trial of the OX40 agonist ivuxolimab.

CDR3 DNA sequence: TGTGCCAGCAGTAACTCTGGGGCCAACGTCCTGACTTTC. Protein product: CASSNSGANVLTF. The chain links TRBV25-1 to TRBJ2-6; D is ambiguous. Germline CDR1 is MGHDK and CDR2 is SYGVNS. Trimming removed 5 bases at V and 0 bases at J, with 2 bases between. This CDR3 is 13 amino acids long. Full variable domain (outside the CDR3, taken from reference TRBV25-1 and TRBJ2-6): EADIYQTPRYLVIGTGKKITLECSQTMGHDKMYWYQQDPGMELHLIHYSYGVNSTEKGDLSSESTVSRIRTEHFPLTLESARPSHTSQYLCASSNSGANVLTFGAGSRLTVL.